This T cell receptor (beta chain) was obtained from a study of cytomegalovirus exposure and HLA in healthy donors. Across the whole study: Around 79 million unique TCRs, all from HLA-typed donors, were included in an early release of the data. Study-wide findings and caveats: According to a later analysis, donors in an Asian-associated ancestry cluster reportedly had fewer N-insertions than the approximately 730-donor mean. Later, TCR association rates were found to vary by HLA locus, highest for DRB1 and lowest for HLA-C. Most TCR sequences were seen very rarely across donors, but some public TCRs occurred in many.

This clone has just a few counts. As yet, its antigen is unknown. It was with 60 Vbeta and 13 Jbeta primers that the PCR ran. Clones were read by immunoSEQ multiplex PCR, and TCRdb kept only the in-frame ones, dropping some. The repertoire holds approximately 130,000 clones, 75% to 90% seen once, with about 6.7% in the top ten. Trimming removed 11 bases from V and 3 bases from J, with 18 bases in between. Germline CDR1 and CDR2: MNHEY and SVGAGI. The length of the CDR3 is 14 residues. The chain recombines TRBV6-5 with TRBJ2-3; D remains unclear. What was sequenced was PBMCs. The clonotype originates from a woman younger than 45 in good health and CMV-seropositive. The CDR3 protein is CACVGDGETDTQYF. CDR3 nucleotide sequence: TGTGCCTGCGTAGGAGATGGCGAGACAGATACGCAGTATTTT.